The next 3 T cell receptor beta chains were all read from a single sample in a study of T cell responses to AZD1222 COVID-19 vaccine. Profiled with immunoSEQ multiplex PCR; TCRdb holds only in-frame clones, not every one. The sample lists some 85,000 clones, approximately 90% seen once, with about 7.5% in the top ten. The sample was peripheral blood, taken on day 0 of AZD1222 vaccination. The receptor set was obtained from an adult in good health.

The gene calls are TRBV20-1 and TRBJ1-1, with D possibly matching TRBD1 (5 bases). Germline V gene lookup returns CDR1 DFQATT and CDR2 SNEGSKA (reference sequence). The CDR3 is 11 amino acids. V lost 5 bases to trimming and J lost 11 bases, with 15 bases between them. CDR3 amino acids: CSAPRDFTAFF. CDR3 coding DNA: TGCAGTGCTCCCCGGGACTTTACGGCTTTCTTT.

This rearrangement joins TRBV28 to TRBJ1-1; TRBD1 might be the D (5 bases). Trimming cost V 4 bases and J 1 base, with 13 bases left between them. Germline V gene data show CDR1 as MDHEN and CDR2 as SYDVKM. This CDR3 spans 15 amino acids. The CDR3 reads CASSSTGATNTEAFF. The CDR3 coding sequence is TGTGCCAGCAGTTCGACCGGGGCCACGAACACTGAAGCTTTCTTT.

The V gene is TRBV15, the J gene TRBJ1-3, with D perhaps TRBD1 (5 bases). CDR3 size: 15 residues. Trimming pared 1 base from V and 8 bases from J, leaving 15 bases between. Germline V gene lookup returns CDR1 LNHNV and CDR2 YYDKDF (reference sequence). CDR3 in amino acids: CATSRVEGAGDTIYF. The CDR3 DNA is TGTGCCACCAGCAGAGTTGAAGGGGCCGGCGACACCATATATTTT.